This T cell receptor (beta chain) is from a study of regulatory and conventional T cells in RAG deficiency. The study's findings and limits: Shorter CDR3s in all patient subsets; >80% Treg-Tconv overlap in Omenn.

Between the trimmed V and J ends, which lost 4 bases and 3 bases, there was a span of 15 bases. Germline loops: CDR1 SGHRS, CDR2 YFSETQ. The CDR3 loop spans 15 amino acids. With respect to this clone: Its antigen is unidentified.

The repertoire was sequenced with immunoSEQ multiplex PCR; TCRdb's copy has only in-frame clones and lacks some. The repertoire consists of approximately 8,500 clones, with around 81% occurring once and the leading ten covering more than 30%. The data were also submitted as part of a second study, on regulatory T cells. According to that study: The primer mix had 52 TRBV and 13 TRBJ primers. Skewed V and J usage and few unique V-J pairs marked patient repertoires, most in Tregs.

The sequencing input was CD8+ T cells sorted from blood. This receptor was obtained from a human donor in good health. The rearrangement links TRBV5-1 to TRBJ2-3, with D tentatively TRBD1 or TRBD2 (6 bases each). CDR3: CASSRARGGTDTQYF. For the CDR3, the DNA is TGCGCCAGCAGCCGGGCCAGGGGAGGTACAGATACGCAGTATTTT.